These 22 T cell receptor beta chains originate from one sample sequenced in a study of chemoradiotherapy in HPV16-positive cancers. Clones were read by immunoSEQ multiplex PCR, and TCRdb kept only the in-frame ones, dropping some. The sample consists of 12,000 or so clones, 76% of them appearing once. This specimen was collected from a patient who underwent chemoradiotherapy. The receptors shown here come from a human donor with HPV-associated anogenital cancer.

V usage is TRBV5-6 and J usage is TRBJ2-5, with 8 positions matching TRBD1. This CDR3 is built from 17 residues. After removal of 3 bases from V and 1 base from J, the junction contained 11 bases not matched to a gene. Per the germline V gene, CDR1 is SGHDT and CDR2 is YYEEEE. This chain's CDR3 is CASSSYRAGGLQETQYF. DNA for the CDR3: TGTGCCAGCAGCTCATATAGGGCAGGGGGCCTCCAAGAGACCCAGTACTTC.

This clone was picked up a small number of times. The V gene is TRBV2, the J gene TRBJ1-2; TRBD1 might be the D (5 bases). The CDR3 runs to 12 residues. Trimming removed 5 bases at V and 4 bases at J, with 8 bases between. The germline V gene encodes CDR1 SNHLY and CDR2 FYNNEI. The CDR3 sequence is CASSSQGYGYTF. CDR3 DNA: TGTGCCAGCAGTAGTCAGGGCTATGGCTACACCTTC.

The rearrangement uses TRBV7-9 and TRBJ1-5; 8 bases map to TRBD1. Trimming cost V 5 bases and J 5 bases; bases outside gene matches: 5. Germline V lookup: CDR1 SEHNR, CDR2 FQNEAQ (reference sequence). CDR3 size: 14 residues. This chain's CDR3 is CASSPPGGDQPQHF. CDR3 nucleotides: TGTGCCAGCAGCCCTCCAGGGGGCGATCAGCCCCAGCATTTT.

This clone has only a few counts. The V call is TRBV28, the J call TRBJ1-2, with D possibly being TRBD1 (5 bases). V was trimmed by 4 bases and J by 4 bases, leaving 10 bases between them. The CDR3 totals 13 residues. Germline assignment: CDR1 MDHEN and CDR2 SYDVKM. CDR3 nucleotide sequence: TGTGCCAGCAGTTCGGCAGGGCGCTATGGCTACACCTTC. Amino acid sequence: CASSSAGRYGYTF.

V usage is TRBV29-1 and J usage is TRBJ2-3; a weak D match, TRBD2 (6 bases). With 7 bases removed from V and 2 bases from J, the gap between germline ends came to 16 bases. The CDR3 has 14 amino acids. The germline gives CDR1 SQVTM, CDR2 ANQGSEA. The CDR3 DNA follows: TGCAGCGCTGGGACTTCACCAAACACAGATACGCAGTATTTT. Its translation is CSAGTSPNTDTQYF.

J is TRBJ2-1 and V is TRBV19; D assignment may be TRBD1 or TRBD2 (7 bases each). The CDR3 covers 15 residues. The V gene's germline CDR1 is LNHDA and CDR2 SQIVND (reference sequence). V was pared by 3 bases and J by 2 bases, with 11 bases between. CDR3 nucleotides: TGTGCCAGTAGTATCAGGGGGGGCACCTACAATGAGCAGTTCTTC. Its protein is CASSIRGGTYNEQFF.

CDR3 DNA sequence: TGTGCCAGCAGTCTTGAATTGGGAGGTAATGAAAAACTGTTTTTT. Protein product: CASSLELGGNEKLFF. The chain employs TRBV5-4 and TRBJ1-4, with no clear D. Looked up from germline, CDR1 is SGHNT and CDR2 is YYREEE (reference sequence). Trimming removed 5 bases from V and 4 bases from J, with 15 bases in between. This CDR3 has 15 residues.

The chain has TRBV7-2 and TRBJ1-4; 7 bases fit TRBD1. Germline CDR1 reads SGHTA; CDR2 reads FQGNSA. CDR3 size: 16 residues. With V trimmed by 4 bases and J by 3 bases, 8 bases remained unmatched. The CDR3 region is CASSSTGIGANEKLFF. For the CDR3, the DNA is TGTGCCAGCAGCTCGACAGGGATCGGTGCTAATGAAAAACTGTTTTTT. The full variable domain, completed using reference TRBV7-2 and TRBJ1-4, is GAGVSQSPSNKVTEKGKDVELRCDPISGHTALYWYRQSLGQGLEFLIYFQGNSAPDKSGLPSDRFSAERTGGSVSTLTIQRTQQEDSAVYLCASSSTGIGANEKLFFGSGTQLSVL.

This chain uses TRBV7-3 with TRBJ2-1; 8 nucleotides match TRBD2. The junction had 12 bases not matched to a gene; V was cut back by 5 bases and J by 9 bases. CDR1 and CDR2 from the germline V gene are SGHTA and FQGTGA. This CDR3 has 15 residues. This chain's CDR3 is CASSGQPGGGGEQFF. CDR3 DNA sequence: TGTGCCAGCAGCGGCCAACCGGGGGGGGGCGGTGAGCAGTTCTTC.

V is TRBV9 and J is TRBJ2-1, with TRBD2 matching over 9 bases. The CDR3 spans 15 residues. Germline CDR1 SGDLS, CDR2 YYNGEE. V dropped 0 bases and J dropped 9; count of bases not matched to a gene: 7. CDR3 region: CASSVEVAGVGEQFF. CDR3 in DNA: TGTGCCAGCAGCGTAGAGGTAGCGGGGGTGGGTGAGCAGTTCTTC. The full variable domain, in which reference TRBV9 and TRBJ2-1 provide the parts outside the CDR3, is DSGVTQTPKHLITATGQRVTLRCSPRSGDLSVYWYQQSLDQGLQFLIQYYNGEERAKGNILERFSAQQFPDLHSELNLSSLELGDSALYFCASSVEVAGVGEQFFGPGTRLTVL.

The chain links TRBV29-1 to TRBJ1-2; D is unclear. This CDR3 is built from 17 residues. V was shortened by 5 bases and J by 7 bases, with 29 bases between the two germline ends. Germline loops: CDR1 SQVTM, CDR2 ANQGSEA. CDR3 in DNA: TGCAGCGTTCCGACGACGTTCGCCGGGATCGGTGCTGGTGGCTACACCTTC. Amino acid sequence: CSVPTTFAGIGAGGYTF. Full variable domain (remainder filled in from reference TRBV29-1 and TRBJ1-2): SAVISQKPSRDICQRGTSLTIQCQVDSQVTMMFWYRQQPGQSLTLIATANQGSEATYESGFVIDKFPISRPNLTFSTLTVSNMSPEDSSIYLCSVPTTFAGIGAGGYTFGSGTRLTVV.

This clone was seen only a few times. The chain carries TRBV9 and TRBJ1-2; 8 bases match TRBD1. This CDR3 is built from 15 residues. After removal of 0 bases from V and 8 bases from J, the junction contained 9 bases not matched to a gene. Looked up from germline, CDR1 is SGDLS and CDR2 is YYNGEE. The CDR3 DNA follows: TGTGCCAGCAGCGTAGAGGCGTCAGGGGGCATGGGCTACACCTTC. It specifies CASSVEASGGMGYTF.

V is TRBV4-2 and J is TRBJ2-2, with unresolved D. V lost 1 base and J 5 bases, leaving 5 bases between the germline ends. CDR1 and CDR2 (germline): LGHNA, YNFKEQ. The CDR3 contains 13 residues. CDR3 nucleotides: TGTGCCAGCAGCCAAGTGGGGACCGGGGAGCTGTTTTTT. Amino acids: CASSQVGTGELFF.

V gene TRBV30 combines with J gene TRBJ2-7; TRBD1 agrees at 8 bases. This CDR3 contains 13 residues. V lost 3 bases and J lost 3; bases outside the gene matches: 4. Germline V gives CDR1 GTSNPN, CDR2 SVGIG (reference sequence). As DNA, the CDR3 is TGTGCCTGGAGAGACAGGGGAAACTACGAGCAGTACTTC. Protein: CAWRDRGNYEQYF.

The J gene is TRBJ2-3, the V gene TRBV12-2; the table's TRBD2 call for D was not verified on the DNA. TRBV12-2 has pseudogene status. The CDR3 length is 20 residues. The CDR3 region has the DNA TGTGCAAGTCGCTTAGAGCAGATTGCGGGGGGCCATACTAGCACAGATACGCAGTATTTT. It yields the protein CASRLEQIAGGHTSTDTQYF.

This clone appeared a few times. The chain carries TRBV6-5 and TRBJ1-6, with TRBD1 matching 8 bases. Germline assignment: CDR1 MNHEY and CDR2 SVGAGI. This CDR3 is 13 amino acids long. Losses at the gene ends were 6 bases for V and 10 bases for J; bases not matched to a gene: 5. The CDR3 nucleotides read TGTGCCAGCAGCACACAGGGGGGGTCACCCCTCCACTTT. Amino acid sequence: CASSTQGGSPLHF.

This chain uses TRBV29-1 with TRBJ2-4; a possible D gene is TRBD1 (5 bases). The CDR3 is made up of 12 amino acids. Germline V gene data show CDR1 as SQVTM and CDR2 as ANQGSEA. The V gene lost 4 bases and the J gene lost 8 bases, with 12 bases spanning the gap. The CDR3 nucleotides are TGCAGCGTTGCTCTCCCAGGGTACATTCAGTACTTC. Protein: CSVALPGYIQYF.

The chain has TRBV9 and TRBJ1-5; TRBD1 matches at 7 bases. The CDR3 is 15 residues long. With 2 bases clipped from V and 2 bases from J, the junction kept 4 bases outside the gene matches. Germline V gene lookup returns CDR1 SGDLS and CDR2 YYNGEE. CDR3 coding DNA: TGTGCCAGCAGCGTTGGCGACAGGGGCAATCAGCCCCAGCATTTT. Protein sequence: CASSVGDRGNQPQHF. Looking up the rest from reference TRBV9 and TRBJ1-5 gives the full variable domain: DSGVTQTPKHLITATGQRVTLRCSPRSGDLSVYWYQQSLDQGLQFLIQYYNGEERAKGNILERFSAQQFPDLHSELNLSSLELGDSALYFCASSVGDRGNQPQHFGDGTRLSIL.

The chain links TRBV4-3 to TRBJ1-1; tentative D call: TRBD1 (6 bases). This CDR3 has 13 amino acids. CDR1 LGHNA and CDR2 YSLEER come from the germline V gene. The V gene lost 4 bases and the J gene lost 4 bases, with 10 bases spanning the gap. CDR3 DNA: TGCGCCAGCAGCCTTGGAGGGGGCACTGAAGCTTTCTTT. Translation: CASSLGGGTEAFF.

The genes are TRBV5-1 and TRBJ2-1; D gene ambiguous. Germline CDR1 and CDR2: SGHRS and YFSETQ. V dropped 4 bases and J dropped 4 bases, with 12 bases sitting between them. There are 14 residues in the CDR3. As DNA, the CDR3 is TGCGCCAGCAGCCCCACCAGCGAGTACAATGAGCAGTTCTTC. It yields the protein CASSPTSEYNEQFF.

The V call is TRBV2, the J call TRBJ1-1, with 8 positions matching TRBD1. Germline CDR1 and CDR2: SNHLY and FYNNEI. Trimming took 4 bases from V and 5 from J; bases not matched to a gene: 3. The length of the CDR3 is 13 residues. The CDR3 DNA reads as TGTGCCAGCAGTGGGGACAGGAGAACTGAAGCTTTCTTT. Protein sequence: CASSGDRRTEAFF.

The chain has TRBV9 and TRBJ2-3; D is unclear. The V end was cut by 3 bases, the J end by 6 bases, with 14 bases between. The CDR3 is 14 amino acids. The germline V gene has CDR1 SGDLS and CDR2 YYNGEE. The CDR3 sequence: CASSAATRGDTQYF. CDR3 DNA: TGTGCCAGCAGCGCCGCGACTCGTGGCGATACGCAGTATTTT. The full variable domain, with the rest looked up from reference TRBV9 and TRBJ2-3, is DSGVTQTPKHLITATGQRVTLRCSPRSGDLSVYWYQQSLDQGLQFLIQYYNGEERAKGNILERFSAQQFPDLHSELNLSSLELGDSALYFCASSAATRGDTQYFGPGTRLTVL.